This TCR beta chain was found in a study of blood T cells in healthy people across ages. Germline lookup yields CDR1 ENHRY and CDR2 SYGVKD. CDR3 length: 13 amino acids. Remarks on this clonotype: The germline gene is not matched at one end of the junction; a read error may be the cause.

Total RNA was isolated from each sample in quantities of at least 5 micrograms. PCR was performed a second time for roughly 7 to 12 cycles using a sample-barcoded 5' primer and a J-beta primer mix. TCRdb used MiXCR to reprocess the 5' RACE reads, holding one entry per CDR3 protein. The data hold some 1.4 million distinct CDR3 sequences, with about 43% observed a single time. The sequenced material came from blood. This rearrangement joins TRBV10-3 to TRBJ2-1; the D gene is possibly TRBD1 (5 bases). The TCR originated in a woman between 18 and 30 years old in good health. CDR3 sequence: CASSEGETNEQSF. The CDR3 DNA follows: TGTGCCAGCAGTGAAGGGGAAACGAATGAGCAGTCCTTC.